This T cell receptor beta chain was captured in a study of cytomegalovirus exposure and HLA in healthy donors. Study background: The use of the same platform for the roughly 120 validation repertoires and the 600 to 800 first-cohort repertoires was reported by a later analysis.

Overall study results and limits: As confirmed in vitro, a few CMV-associated chains were specific for CMV antigens. The study designated some 180 TCR beta chains cytomegalovirus-associated.

J lost 2 bases, V lost 6 bases, and 7 bases had no gene match. The CDR3 is 15 amino acids. CDR1 is LNHDA, CDR2 SQIVND, per germline (reference sequence). TCRdb's table, derived via immunoSEQ multiplex PCR, lists solely in-frame clones and lacks some. This sample has 300,000 to 400,000 clones, with around 86% found just once. As concerns this clone: The target antigen is unknown.

The receptor comes from a young woman in good health and CMV-seronegative. Input material: PBMCs. The chain carries TRBV19 and TRBJ2-7; 10 bases align to TRBD2. The CDR3, as DNA: TGTGCCAGTAGCCCCTCAGCGGGAGGGCCCTACGAGCAGTACTTC. It yields the protein CASSPSAGGPYEQYF.